This section outlines one TCR beta chain sequence together with its context. This sample is drawn from a study of T-cell reconstitution after alpha-beta-depleted transplantation in children. This CDR3 is 16 amino acids long. Losses at the gene ends were 2 bases for V and 6 bases for J; bases not matched to a gene: 10. The germline V gene encodes CDR1 SGHVS and CDR2 FNYEAQ. Preparation of the TCRbeta library involved a method that used unique molecular identifiers. TCRdb reanalysed the PCR reads using MiXCR and keeps one entry per CDR3 protein. The sample contains roughly 610,000 distinct CDR3 sequences, roughly 10% of which appear only once.

Source: PBMCs from the stem cell graft donor, taken from the stem cell graft. This sequence joins TRBV7-6 and TRBJ2-3, with 8 bases matching TRBD2. This receptor was identified in a human donor who donated a stem cell graft to a child with acute myeloid leukemia. The CDR3 nucleotides read TGTGCCAGCAGCTTAAGGGTAGCGGGATTGGGGGATACGCAGTATTTT. Residues: CASSLRVAGLGDTQYF.